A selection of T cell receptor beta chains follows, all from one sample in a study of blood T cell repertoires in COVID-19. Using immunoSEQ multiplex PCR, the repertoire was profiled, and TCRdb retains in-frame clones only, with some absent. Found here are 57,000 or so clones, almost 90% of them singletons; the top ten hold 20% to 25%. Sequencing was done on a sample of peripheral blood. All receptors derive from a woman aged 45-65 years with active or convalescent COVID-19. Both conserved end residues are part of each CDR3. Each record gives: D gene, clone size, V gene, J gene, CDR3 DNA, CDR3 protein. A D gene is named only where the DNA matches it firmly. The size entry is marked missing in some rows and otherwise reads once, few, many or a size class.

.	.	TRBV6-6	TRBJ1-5	TGTGCCAGCAGTCTAGCGCAGGGGCAGCCCCAGCATTTT	CASSLAQGQPQHF
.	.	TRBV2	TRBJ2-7	TGTGCCAGCAGTGAAGCGCTTCAGGCCGAGCAGTACTTC	CASSEALQAEQYF
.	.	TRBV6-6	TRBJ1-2	TGTGCCAGCAGCGTTACGGGTGGCTACACCTTC	CASSVTGGYTF
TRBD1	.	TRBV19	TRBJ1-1	TGTGCCACCACGCAGACTGACAGGGGGCGAAAAACTGAAGCTTTCTTT	CATTQTDRGRKTEAFF
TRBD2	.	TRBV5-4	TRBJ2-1	TGTGCCAGCAGCTTGATTCCGCCTAGCGGGCGGCGGGCCAATGAGCAGTTCTTC	CASSLIPPSGRRANEQFF
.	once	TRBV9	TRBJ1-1	TGTGCCAGCAGCGTGGAGGTGAACACTGAAGCTTTCTTT	CASSVEVNTEAFF
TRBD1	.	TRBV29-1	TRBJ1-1	TGCAGCGCTGGGACAGGGGGGGCGACTGAAGCTTTCTTT	CSAGTGGATEAFF
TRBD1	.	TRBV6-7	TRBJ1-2	TGTGCCAGCAGTTACCGACAGGGGGAAAACTATGGCTACACCTTC	CASSYRQGENYGYTF
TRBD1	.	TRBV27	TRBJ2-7	TGTGCCAGCTGGAGACCCGGGACAGCATCCTACGAGCAGTACTTC	CASWRPGTASYEQYF
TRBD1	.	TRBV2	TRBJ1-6	TGTGCCAGCACGTCGACAGGGGGATATTCACCCCTCCACTTT	CASTSTGGYSPLHF
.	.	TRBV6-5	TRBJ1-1	TGTGCCAGCAGGCCTCGACAGAAATTGAACACTGAAGCTTTCTTT	CASRPRQKLNTEAFF
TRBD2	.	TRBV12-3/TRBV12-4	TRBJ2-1	TGTGCCAGCAGTTTCCAGGGACTAACCGAGCAGTTCTTC	CASSFQGLTEQFF
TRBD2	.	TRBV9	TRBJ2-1	TGTGCCAGCAGCGTTCAGGCGATCCAGCGGGACTCCTACAATGAGCAGTTCTTC	CASSVQAIQRDSYNEQFF
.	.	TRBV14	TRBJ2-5	TGTGCCAGCAGCCAAATACTAGGGGAGACCCAGTACTTC	CASSQILGETQYF
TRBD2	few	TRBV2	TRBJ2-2	TGTGCCAGCAGTGCGGCCCATCCGGGAGGGGAAGGCGGGGAGCTGTTTTTT	CASSAAHPGGEGGELFF
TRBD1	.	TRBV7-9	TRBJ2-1	TGTGCCAGCAGCTTAGTTTACAGGGGCAGGGTCGACGCGTGGGATGAGCAGTTCTTC	CASSLVYRGRVDAWDEQFF
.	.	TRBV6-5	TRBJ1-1	TGTGCCAGCGGGAGACAGGTCGTTGAAGCTTTCTTT	CASGRQVVEAFF
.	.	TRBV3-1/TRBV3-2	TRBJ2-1	TGTGCCAGCAGCCCACAAGATACGCAGGGGGGGCAGTTCTTC	CASSPQDTQGGQFF
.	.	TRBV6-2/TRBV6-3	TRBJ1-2	TGTGCCAGCAGTGTACTCGGGACTAACTATGGCTACACCTTC	CASSVLGTNYGYTF
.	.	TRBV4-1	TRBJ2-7	TGCGCCAGCAGCCAAGATAACGGGTACGAGCAGTACTTC	CASSQDNGYEQYF
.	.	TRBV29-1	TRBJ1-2	TGCAGCGTTGTAAGCTCAGGCCTCGATGGCTACACCTTC	CSVVSSGLDGYTF
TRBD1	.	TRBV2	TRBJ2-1	TGTGCCAGCAGTGGGCCCACAGGGGGCTCGGGCTCCTACAATGAGCAGTTCTTC	CASSGPTGGSGSYNEQFF
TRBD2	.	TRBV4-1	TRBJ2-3	TGCGCCAGCAGCCAATTCGATAGCGGGAGGACAGATACGCAGTATTTT	CASSQFDSGRTDTQYF
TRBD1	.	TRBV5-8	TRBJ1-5	TGTGCCAGCAGCCCTACCGGACAGGGGGCGAATCAGCCCCAGCATTTT	CASSPTGQGANQPQHF
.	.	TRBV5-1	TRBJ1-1	TGCGCCAGCAGCTTGGGTCAGGGGTTTATAACTGAAGCTTTCTTT	CASSLGQGFITEAFF
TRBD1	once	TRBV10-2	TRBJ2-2	TGCGCCAGCAGTGAAATCTCAGGGGGCGTAGGGACCGGGGAGCTGTTTTTT	CASSEISGGVGTGELFF
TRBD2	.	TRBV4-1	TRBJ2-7	TGCGCCAGCAGCCGAGAAATGGGGACTATTCACGAGCAGTACTTC	CASSREMGTIHEQYF
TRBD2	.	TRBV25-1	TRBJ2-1	TGTGCCAGCGGACCTATTAGCGGGAGATCCTACAATGAGCAGTTCTTC	CASGPISGRSYNEQFF
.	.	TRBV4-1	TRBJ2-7	TGCGCCAGCAGCCAAGAAAACTTATCCTACGAGCAGTACTTC	CASSQENLSYEQYF
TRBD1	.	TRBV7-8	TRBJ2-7	TGTGCCAGCAGCGGTCGGGACAGAATCTACGAGCAGTACTTC	CASSGRDRIYEQYF
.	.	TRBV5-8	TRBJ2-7	TGTGCCAGCAGCGCCCACATCTGGGAGCAGTACTTC	CASSAHIWEQYF
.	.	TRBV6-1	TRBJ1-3	TGTGCCAGCAGTGAGGGTCGGAGGGGTCACCTCTCTGGAAACACCATATATTTT	CASSEGRRGHLSGNTIYF
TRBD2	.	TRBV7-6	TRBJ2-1	TGTGCCAGCAGCTTAGGGGCGGGAGGGTCCTACAATGAGCAGTTCTTC	CASSLGAGGSYNEQFF
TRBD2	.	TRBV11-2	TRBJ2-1	TGTGCCAGCAGCTTAACTAGCGGGATTGGGAATGAGCAGTTCTTC	CASSLTSGIGNEQFF
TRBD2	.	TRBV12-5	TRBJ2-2	TGTGCTAGTGGCCAAATAGCGGGAAGGGGAACCGGGGAGCTGTTTTTT	CASGQIAGRGTGELFF
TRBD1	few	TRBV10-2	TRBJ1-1	TGCGCCATCGGACAGGGCGGGGGTGAAGCTTTCTTT	CAIGQGGGEAFF
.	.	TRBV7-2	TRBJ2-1	TGTGCCAGCAGCTTAGACGCGGGCGGCTCCTACAATGAGCAGTTCTTC	CASSLDAGGSYNEQFF
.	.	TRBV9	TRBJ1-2	TGTGCCAGCAACTTGGAGGGGCGTTCCAACTATGGCTACACCTTC	CASNLEGRSNYGYTF